The 24 T cell receptor beta chains reported below all come from one sample, sequenced in a study of beta chain features in type 1 diabetes. Expressed TCRB transcripts were sequenced, since all the RNA that had been isolated was reverse transcribed. Profiled with immunoSEQ multiplex PCR; TCRdb holds only in-frame clones, not every one. The sample has about 620,000 clones, around 15% seen once. The sample consisted of naive CD4+ T cells from blood. These receptors were taken from a man younger than 35 in good health.

The chain links TRBV9 to TRBJ1-4; D might be TRBD1 (6 bases). This CDR3 is 16 amino acids long. CDR1 is SGDLS, CDR2 YYNGEE, per germline. V lost 3 bases and J 4 bases, leaving 16 bases between the germline ends. The CDR3 reads CASSAAYGQINEKLFF. For the CDR3, the DNA is TGTGCCAGCAGCGCCGCCTACGGACAGATTAATGAAAAACTGTTTTTT.

The chain links TRBV9 to TRBJ1-1; no definite D call. The CDR3 is made up of 12 amino acids. V dropped 4 bases and J dropped 3 bases, with 7 bases sitting between them. Germline CDR1 SGDLS, CDR2 YYNGEE. This CDR3 reads CASSPQYTEAFF. CDR3 DNA sequence: TGTGCCAGCAGCCCACAATACACTGAAGCTTTCTTT.

The chain carries TRBV5-6 and TRBJ1-1; D is undetermined. Germline CDR1 SGHDT, CDR2 YYEEEE. The CDR3 is 12 amino acids. V lost 2 bases, J lost 0 bases, and 2 bases lay in between. This CDR3 reads CASSLVNTEAFF. CDR3 nucleotides: TGTGCCAGCAGCTTAGTGAACACTGAAGCTTTCTTT. Based on the CDR3 plus reference TRBV5-6 and TRBJ1-1, the full variable domain is DAGVTQSPTHLIKTRGQQVTLRCSPKSGHDTVSWYQQALGQGPQFIFQYYEEEERQRGNFPDRFSGHQFPNYSSELNVNALLLGDSALYLCASSLVNTEAFFGQGTRLTVV.

The rearrangement uses TRBV18 and TRBJ1-5; D gene unclear. Germline CDR1 and CDR2: KGHSH and LQKENI. The V end was cut by 3 bases, the J end by 0 bases, with 9 bases between. The CDR3 is 15 residues long. DNA of the CDR3: TGTGCCAGCTCACCGCTCCGGGCTAGCAATCAGCCCCAGCATTTT. Residues: CASSPLRASNQPQHF.

The chain uses TRBV7-2 and TRBJ1-4; no clear D. The CDR3 loop spans 14 amino acids. V lost 2 bases to trimming and J lost 8 bases, with 12 bases between them. The germline V gene encodes CDR1 SGHTA and CDR2 FQGNSA. This CDR3 is CASSLSRTYEKLFF. CDR3 DNA: TGTGCCAGCAGCTTATCTAGGACCTACGAAAAACTGTTTTTT.

This clone was found a few times. V gene TRBV29-1 combines with J gene TRBJ2-3; TRBD1 is a possible D gene (6 bases). This CDR3 contains 13 residues. Trimming left V 6 bases short and J 2 bases short, with 12 bases between. Germline lookup yields CDR1 SQVTM and CDR2 ANQGSEA. The CDR3 region has the DNA TGCAGCGTCCGAGGACAGATCACAGATACGCAGTATTTT. Amino acid sequence: CSVRGQITDTQYF.

The sample holds a few counts of this clone. The chain links TRBV4-3 to TRBJ1-5; 8 bases line up with TRBD1. The trim removed 0 bases at V and 2 bases at J, leaving 6 bases unmatched. Germline V gene sequence: CDR1 LGHNA, CDR2 YSLEER. This CDR3 has 17 amino acids. CDR3 protein: CASSQDPDRVGNQPQHF. DNA for the CDR3: TGCGCCAGCAGCCAAGATCCGGACAGGGTAGGCAATCAGCCCCAGCATTTT.

This chain links TRBV5-1 with TRBJ1-5, with 7 bases aligning to TRBD1. V dropped 5 bases and J dropped 4; count of bases not matched to a gene: 9. The CDR3 contains 15 residues. CDR1 is SGHRS and CDR2 is YFSETQ in the germline V gene. CDR3 in DNA: TGCGCCAGCAGACTCACAGGGGAGTGGAATCAGCCCCAGCATTTT. This translates into CASRLTGEWNQPQHF.

The V and J genes are TRBV4-2 and TRBJ1-5, with TRBD1 matching 7 bases. Germline lookup yields CDR1 LGHNA and CDR2 YNFKEQ. With 4 bases clipped from V and 4 bases from J, the junction kept 1 base outside the gene matches. This CDR3 is 13 amino acids long. The CDR3 loop reads CASSLRGNQPQHF. The CDR3 nucleotides read TGTGCCAGCAGCCTCAGGGGGAATCAGCCCCAGCATTTT.

This rearrangement joins TRBV29-1 to TRBJ1-2; D not resolved. The CDR3 sequence is 11 residues long. The V end was cut by 3 bases, the J end by 5 bases, with 7 bases between. Per the germline V gene, CDR1 is SQVTM and CDR2 is ANQGSEA. As DNA, the CDR3 is TGCAGCGTTGAGTTTGGGTATGGCTACACCTTC. It is translated as CSVEFGYGYTF.

This rearrangement joins TRBV4-3 to TRBJ1-5; D might be TRBD1 (5 bases). The CDR3 covers 20 residues. V lost 1 base, J lost 0 bases, and 22 bases lay in between. Germline CDR1 LGHNA, CDR2 YSLEER. The CDR3 spells CASSQVSLTEFFYSNQPQHF. As DNA, the CDR3 is TGCGCCAGCAGCCAAGTAAGCTTGACAGAGTTCTTTTATAGCAATCAGCCCCAGCATTTT.

The chain employs TRBV19 and TRBJ2-5; the match to TRBD1 covers 8 bases. V lost 4 bases, J lost 3 bases, and 4 bases stayed unmatched. This CDR3 comprises 14 residues. Germline V gene sequence: CDR1 LNHDA, CDR2 SQIVND (reference sequence). CDR3 DNA sequence: TGTGCCAGTAGTAATACAGGGGGTGAAGAGACCCAGTACTTC. Protein: CASSNTGGEETQYF.

The chain has TRBV28 and TRBJ2-1; D gene uncertain. V gave up 10 bases and J gave up 5 bases, with 9 bases separating them. Germline values: CDR1 MDHEN, CDR2 SYDVKM. CDR3 size: 11 residues. The CDR3 DNA is TGTGCCATCAACCCGGACAATGAGCAGTTCTTC. Protein: CAINPDNEQFF.

The rearrangement joins TRBV5-1 to TRBJ2-5; D is possibly TRBD1 (6 bases). Germline V lookup: CDR1 SGHRS, CDR2 YFSETQ. V lost 4 bases and J 5 bases, leaving 27 bases between the germline ends. The CDR3 sequence is 18 residues long. CDR3 DNA: TGCGCCAGCAGCACCCAGCCTGGAGTCCAGGGGAGAGGGGAGACCCAGTACTTC. It specifies CASSTQPGVQGRGETQYF.

V is TRBV7-9 and J is TRBJ2-1; D is undetermined. Trimming stripped 1 base from V and 9 bases from J, with 7 bases between. CDR1 is SEHNR and CDR2 is FQNEAQ in the germline V gene (reference sequence). This CDR3 spans 12 amino acids. The CDR3 is CASSLESGEQFF. The CDR3 bases are TGTGCCAGCAGCTTAGAGAGTGGTGAGCAGTTCTTC.

The chain combines TRBV7-9 with TRBJ1-2; 7 positions agree with TRBD1. The CDR3 spans 14 residues. From germline, CDR1 is SEHNR and CDR2 FQNEAQ (reference sequence). With V trimmed by 5 bases and J by 7 bases, 10 bases remained unmatched. CDR3 amino acids: CASSRFGQVAGYTF. The CDR3 DNA sequence: TGTGCCAGCAGCCGGTTCGGACAGGTAGCTGGCTACACCTTC.

This clone was observed a handful of times. This chain joins TRBV29-1 and TRBJ1-1, with D unclear. Trimming took off 5 bases at V and 0 bases at J, with 10 bases between the two ends. From germline, CDR1 is SQVTM and CDR2 ANQGSEA. CDR3 length equals 13 residues. CDR3 DNA: TGCAGCGTTCGGCCCCGTTTGAACACTGAAGCTTTCTTT. This translates into CSVRPRLNTEAFF.

V usage is TRBV13 and J usage is TRBJ2-5, with 7 positions matching TRBD2. With 0 bases clipped from V and 11 bases from J, the junction kept 3 bases outside the gene matches. The germline V gene has CDR1 PRHDT and CDR2 FYEKMQ (reference sequence). The CDR3 is 12 amino acids. In nucleotides, the CDR3 is TGTGCCAGCAGCTTAGGGCGGGGGAGGCAGTACTTC. This encodes CASSLGRGRQYF.

V is TRBV4-2 and J is TRBJ1-3; D remains ambiguous. Deletions cut 2 bases from V and 4 bases from J, with 12 bases between. The CDR3 spans 15 residues. CDR1 is LGHNA and CDR2 is YNFKEQ in the germline V gene. The CDR3 DNA reads as TGTGCCAGCAGCCAACTCGGAAGCGGCGGAAACACCATATATTTT. This codes for CASSQLGSGGNTIYF.

This clone was seen a few times. V gene TRBV9 combines with J gene TRBJ2-7; possibly TRBD2 for D (6 bases). Germline CDR1 is SGDLS and CDR2 is YYNGEE. This CDR3 has 16 residues. The germline V and J ends were trimmed by 0 bases and 3 bases, with 16 bases remaining between them. The CDR3 sequence: CASSVAPSGLNYEQYF. Here the CDR3 DNA reads TGTGCCAGCAGCGTAGCGCCCTCGGGACTCAACTACGAGCAGTACTTC.

This chain joins TRBV5-4 and TRBJ2-7; D unclear. V was trimmed by 0 bases and J by 4 bases, leaving 5 bases between them. Germline lookup yields CDR1 SGHNT and CDR2 YYREEE (reference sequence). The length of the CDR3 is 12 residues. CDR3 sequence (DNA): TGTGCCAGCAGCTTGGATGGGTACGAGCAGTACTTC. Its protein product is CASSLDGYEQYF.

There are a few counts of this clone. Other DNA sequences in this specimen translate into the identical CDR3. The V and J genes are TRBV28 and TRBJ1-3; D uncertain. This CDR3 has 12 amino acids. V was trimmed by 3 bases and J by 4 bases, leaving 4 bases between them. CDR1 and CDR2 from the germline V gene are MDHEN and SYDVKM. The CDR3 sequence is CASSFGGNTIYF. In DNA form, the CDR3 reads TGTGCCAGCAGTTTTGGAGGAAACACCATATATTTT.

The rearrangement uses TRBV4-3 and TRBJ1-3; D is unresolved. Per the germline V gene, CDR1 is LGHNA and CDR2 is YSLEER. V lost 1 base and J lost 9, with 7 bases in between. The CDR3 extends over 12 amino acids. The CDR3 bases are TGCGCCAGCAGCCAAGCCCCTACCACCATATATTTT. It codes for CASSQAPTTIYF.

The chain uses TRBV4-2 and TRBJ1-2, with TRBD1 matching 9 bases. V gave up 0 bases and J gave up 7 bases; unmatched junction bases: 6. CDR3 length equals 15 residues. CDR1 and CDR2 from the germline V gene are LGHNA and YNFKEQ. Written as DNA, the CDR3 is TGTGCCAGCAGCCAAGAAGGACAGGGGAGAGGTGGCTACACCTTC. This translates into CASSQEGQGRGGYTF.